The TCR beta chain under discussion was sequenced for a study of blood T cells in healthy people across ages. A minimum of 6 micrograms of total RNA was extracted per sample. Together with a sample-barcoded 5' primer, a J-beta primer mix was included in a second PCR lasting roughly 6 to 12 cycles. Each single sample gave us at least 2.5 million CDR3-containing paired-end reads. TCRdb called the 5' RACE reads again in MiXCR, with one record for every CDR3 protein. The sample yields some 900,000 distinct CDR3 sequences, about 48% seen once. The specimen was blood. This TCR was sampled from a man aged 25 to 45 in good health.

The CDR3 nucleotides are TGTGCCATCAGGGAACACAGGGGCAATCAGCCCCAGCATTTT. It yields the protein CAIREHRGNQPQHF. This chain joins TRBV10-3 and TRBJ1-5, with TRBD1 as a possible D gene (6 bases). The CDR3 loop spans 14 amino acids. Deletions cut 6 bases from V and 2 bases from J, with 11 bases between. From germline, CDR1 is ENHRY and CDR2 SYGVKD.